This TCR beta chain was profiled in a study of identifying expanded T cells in peripheral blood. Healthy donors had no documented immune events, such as infections, while sampled. Note on this clone: What it recognizes is unknown.

Between the trimmed V and J ends, which lost 2 bases and 0 bases, there was a span of 23 bases. CDR3 length: 20 residues. Regarding the study as a whole: Technical replicates showed roughly 1.2 changed clones; approximately two weeks 15 to 20; four weeks 19. Across healthy donors, higher total template counts meant significantly greater approximately two-week count variance.

Sequencing was performed with immunoSEQ multiplex PCR; in TCRdb, only in-frame clones are kept and a portion is missing. The sample contains about 110,000 clones, around 90% of which appear only once. This receptor was identified in a person aged 18 to 69 in good health. V is TRBV23-1 and J is TRBJ1-3; tentative D call: TRBD1 (5 bases). TRBV23-1 is annotated as an ORF whose role is uncertain. The sequenced sample consisted of blood. CDR3 in amino acids: CASSQGAAGSPFCSGNTIYF. As DNA, the CDR3 is TGCGCCAGCAGTCAAGGGGCGGCAGGGAGCCCCTTTTGCTCTGGAAACACCATATATTTT.